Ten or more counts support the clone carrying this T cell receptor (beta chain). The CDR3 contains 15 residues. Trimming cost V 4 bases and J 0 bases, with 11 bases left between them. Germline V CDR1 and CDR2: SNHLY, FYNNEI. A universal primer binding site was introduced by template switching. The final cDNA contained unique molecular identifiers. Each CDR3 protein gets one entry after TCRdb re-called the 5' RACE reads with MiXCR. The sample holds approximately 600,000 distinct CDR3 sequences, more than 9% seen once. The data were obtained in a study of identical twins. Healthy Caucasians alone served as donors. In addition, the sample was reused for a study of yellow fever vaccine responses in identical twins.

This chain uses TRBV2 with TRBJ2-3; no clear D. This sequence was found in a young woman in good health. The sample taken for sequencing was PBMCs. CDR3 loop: CASSAETASTDTQYF. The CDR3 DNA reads TGTGCCAGCAGTGCCGAGACGGCGAGCACAGATACGCAGTATTTT.